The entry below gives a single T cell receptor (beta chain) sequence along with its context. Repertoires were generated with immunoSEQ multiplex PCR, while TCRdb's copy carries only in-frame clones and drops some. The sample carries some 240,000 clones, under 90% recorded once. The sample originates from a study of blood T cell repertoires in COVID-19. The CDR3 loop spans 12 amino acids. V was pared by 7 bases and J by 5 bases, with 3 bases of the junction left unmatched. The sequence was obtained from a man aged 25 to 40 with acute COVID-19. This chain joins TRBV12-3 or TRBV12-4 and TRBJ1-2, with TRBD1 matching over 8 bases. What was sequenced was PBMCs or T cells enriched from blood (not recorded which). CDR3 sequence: CASTDRGYGYTF. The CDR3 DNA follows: TGTGCCAGCACCGACAGGGGTTATGGCTACACCTTC.